This is a list of T cell receptor beta chains from one sample in a study of T cells in Graves' hyperthyroidism and ophthalmopathy. A single record per CDR3 protein comes from TCRdb applying MiXCR to the multiplex PCR reads. The sample includes over 550,000 distinct CDR3 sequences, over 15% of them seen just once. Sequenced: blood. These receptors were taken from a woman under 30 with Graves' hyperthyroidism. Both conserved end residues are part of each CDR3. The order of the fields is V gene, J gene, clone size, D gene, CDR3 protein, CDR3 DNA. A D gene is named only where the DNA matches it firmly. Size is stated for part of the rows, as once, few or many counts, or as a class when the clone is expanded.

>TRBV20-1|TRBJ2-1|-|-
CSEYGGPSEQFF
TGCAGTGAATATGGGGGGCCCAGTGAGCAGTTCTTC
>TRBV5-1|TRBJ1-5|many|-
CASSLDPDTGPQHF
TGCGCCAGCAGCTTGGACCCAGATACGGGTCCCCAGCATTTT
>TRBV6-4|TRBJ2-3|-|TRBD1
CASRNRGMVTDTQYF
TGTGCCAGCAGGAACAGGGGGATGGTCACAGATACGCAGTATTTT
>TRBV20-1|TRBJ2-1|-|-
CSASWVTYNEQFF
TGCAGTGCTAGTTGGGTTACCTACAATGAGCAGTTCTTC
>TRBV7-9|TRBJ1-4|many|-
CASSRDGTTNEKLFF
TGTGCCAGCAGCCGTGACGGGACTACTAATGAAAAACTGTTTTTT
>TRBV12-3/TRBV12-4|TRBJ1-5|-|-
CASSLSRGKQPQHF
TGTGCCAGCAGCCTATCTAGGGGAAAACAGCCCCAGCATTTT
>TRBV29-1|TRBJ2-4|-|TRBD1
CSAETGGKNIQYF
TGCAGCGCAGAGACAGGGGGGAAAAACATTCAGTACTTC
>TRBV19|TRBJ2-3|many|TRBD2
CASSAQTSGRGTQYF
TGTGCCAGTAGTGCCCAGACTAGCGGGAGAGGTACGCAGTATTTT
>TRBV20-1|TRBJ1-4|few|-
CSAMTGGGEKLFF
TGCAGTGCTATGACCGGGGGCGGTGAAAAACTGTTTTTT
>TRBV7-6|TRBJ2-3|few|-
CASSRRTVTDTQYF
TGTGCCAGCAGCCGTAGGACAGTCACAGATACGCAGTATTTT
>TRBV5-4|TRBJ1-4|-|-
CASSPGRRQNEKLFF
TGTGCCAGCAGCCCCGGCAGGCGCCAGAATGAAAAACTGTTTTTT
>TRBV7-8|TRBJ2-5|many|-
CASSLERTLGRKTQYF
TGTGCCAGCAGCTTAGAGAGGACCCTCGGCCGGAAGACCCAGTACTTC
>TRBV11-2|TRBJ1-1|many|TRBD1
CASSLVARDRGIRDTEAFF
TGTGCCAGCAGCTTAGTGGCACGGGACAGGGGGATTCGGGACACTGAAGCTTTCTTT
>TRBV7-2|TRBJ2-3|-|TRBD2
CASSGHSGGASTQYF
TGTGCCAGCAGCGGTCATAGCGGGGGGGCTTCAACGCAGTATTTT
>TRBV5-1|TRBJ1-5|many|TRBD1
CASSPWTGVNQPQHF
TGCGCCAGCAGCCCGTGGACAGGGGTTAATCAGCCCCAGCATTTT
>TRBV6-6|TRBJ1-1|few|-
CASSYGVGQRNTEAFF
TGTGCCAGCAGTTACGGAGTTGGCCAGAGGAACACTGAAGCTTTCTTT
>TRBV7-9|TRBJ1-5|-|-
CASSPRVEASMRPQHF
TGTGCCAGCAGCCCCAGGGTAGAAGCTTCAATGCGGCCCCAGCATTTT
>TRBV11-2|TRBJ1-6|many|TRBD1
CASSLDRDSTLHF
TGTGCCAGCAGCTTAGACCGGGACAGCACCCTCCACTTT
>TRBV24-1|TRBJ1-2|few|-
CATSDPGESIYGYTF
TGTGCCACCAGTGATCCCGGGGAATCCATCTATGGCTACACCTTC
>TRBV20-1|TRBJ2-7|many|-
CSGTMGLLSSYEQYF
TGCAGTGGGACGATGGGTCTTTTGAGCTCCTACGAGCAGTACTTC
>TRBV3-1|TRBJ1-2|few|-
CASSRSDSDYGYTF
TGTGCCAGCAGCCGTTCGGACAGCGACTATGGCTACACCTTC
>TRBV5-1|TRBJ1-1|many|-
CASSGTGGTEAFF
TGCGCCAGCAGCGGGACGGGGGGCACTGAAGCTTTCTTT
>TRBV20-1|TRBJ2-7|many|-
CSARPGWGGAEQYF
TGCAGTGCTAGACCCGGGTGGGGGGGCGCCGAGCAGTACTTC
>TRBV5-1|TRBJ1-1|-|-
CASSLGERTEAFF
TGCGCCAGCAGTCTGGGGGAGCGCACTGAAGCTTTCTTT
>TRBV2|TRBJ1-5|-|-
CASNLVDQPQHF
TGTGCCAGCAATTTAGTCGATCAGCCCCAGCATTTT
>TRBV3-1|TRBJ2-3|many|TRBD2
CASSQKLAGVVDTQYF
TGTGCCAGCAGCCAAAAGCTAGCGGGAGTGGTAGATACGCAGTATTTT
>TRBV30|TRBJ2-3|few|-
CAWSGPDTQYF
TGTGCCTGGAGCGGTCCAGATACGCAGTATTTT
>TRBV12-3/TRBV12-4|TRBJ1-2|many|-
CASSLGRRLLYGYTF
TGTGCCAGCAGTCTGGGGCGACGGTTGCTCTATGGCTACACCTTC
>TRBV6-2/TRBV6-3|TRBJ2-2|many|TRBD2
CASSSGTSSTGELFF
TGTGCCAGCAGCAGCGGGACTAGCAGCACCGGGGAGCTGTTTTTT
>TRBV12-3/TRBV12-4|TRBJ1-2|few|-
CASRKDGERGYTF
TGTGCCAGCAGGAAGGACGGGGAAAGGGGCTACACCTTC
>TRBV7-9|TRBJ2-1|many|-
CATSDTLLSYNEQFF
TGTGCCACCTCGGACACTTTACTCTCCTACAATGAGCAGTTCTTC
>TRBV10-3|TRBJ2-5|many|TRBD2
CAISEWGLAGRRGEPQYF
TGTGCCATCAGTGAGTGGGGACTAGCGGGGCGCCGGGGGGAGCCCCAGTACTTC
>TRBV15|TRBJ2-3|-|TRBD1
CATRQGVSTDTQYF
TGTGCCACCCGACAGGGTGTGAGCACAGATACGCAGTATTTT
>TRBV24-1|TRBJ2-5|-|-
CATSDPSGDLQETQYF
TGTGCCACCAGTGACCCCAGCGGAGACCTCCAAGAGACCCAGTACTTC
>TRBV20-1|TRBJ2-5|-|TRBD1
CSAREDRGQETQYF
TGCAGTGCTAGAGAGGACAGGGGCCAAGAGACCCAGTACTTC
>TRBV12-3/TRBV12-4|TRBJ2-1|many|-
CASSLGEEQFF
TGTGCCAGCAGTTTAGGGGAAGAGCAGTTCTTC
>TRBV20-1|TRBJ2-1|many|-
CSASQPAHEQFF
TGCAGTGCCTCCCAACCCGCGCATGAGCAGTTCTTC
>TRBV5-1|TRBJ1-1|many|-
CASSFSNKNTEAFF
TGCGCCAGCAGCTTTTCCAACAAGAACACTGAAGCTTTCTTT
>TRBV11-3|TRBJ2-1|many|-
CASSITRASDEQFF
TGTGCCAGCAGTATAACCAGGGCGAGCGATGAGCAGTTCTTC
>TRBV11-3|TRBJ2-5|many|TRBD2
CASSFTLAGGRETQYF
TGTGCCAGCAGCTTTACCCTAGCGGGGGGGCGAGAGACCCAGTACTTC
>TRBV27|TRBJ1-4|-|TRBD1
CASSFDRATARANEKLFF
TGTGCCAGCAGTTTCGACAGGGCTACCGCGCGTGCTAATGAAAAACTGTTTTTT
>TRBV30|TRBJ1-4|-|-
CAWSVRLGEKLFF
TGTGCCTGGAGTGTACGGTTAGGTGAAAAACTGTTTTTT
>TRBV12-3/TRBV12-4|TRBJ2-1|-|TRBD1
CASNGQGVDYEQFF
TGTGCCAGCAATGGACAGGGGGTGGACTATGAGCAGTTCTTC
>TRBV5-1|TRBJ2-3|many|-
CASSLAVDSHTDTQYF
TGCGCCAGCAGCTTGGCCGTAGACAGCCACACAGATACGCAGTATTTT